This TCR beta chain was captured in a study of blood T cell repertoires in COVID-19. The V end was cut by 5 bases, the J end by 4 bases, with 9 bases between. The CDR3 sequence is 14 residues long. CDR1 is MNHEY and CDR2 is SMNVEV in the germline V gene (reference sequence). Original analysis: Using reference gene primer amplification, nucleated cell counts were estimated. This table comes from immunoSEQ multiplex PCR, and its TCRdb copy is limited to in-frame clones, with some not included. That table gives V, J and clone size, and the DNA gave D and trimming. The data hold tens of thousands of clones, with about four fifths observed a single time.

The sequencing input was peripheral blood. The rearrangement uses TRBV27 and TRBJ2-6; no clear D. The sequence came from a man in his fifties or sixties with acute or convalescent COVID-19. CDR3 sequence reads: CASSASRGANVLTF. As DNA, the CDR3 is TGTGCCAGCAGTGCCAGTCGCGGGGCCAACGTCCTGACTTTC.